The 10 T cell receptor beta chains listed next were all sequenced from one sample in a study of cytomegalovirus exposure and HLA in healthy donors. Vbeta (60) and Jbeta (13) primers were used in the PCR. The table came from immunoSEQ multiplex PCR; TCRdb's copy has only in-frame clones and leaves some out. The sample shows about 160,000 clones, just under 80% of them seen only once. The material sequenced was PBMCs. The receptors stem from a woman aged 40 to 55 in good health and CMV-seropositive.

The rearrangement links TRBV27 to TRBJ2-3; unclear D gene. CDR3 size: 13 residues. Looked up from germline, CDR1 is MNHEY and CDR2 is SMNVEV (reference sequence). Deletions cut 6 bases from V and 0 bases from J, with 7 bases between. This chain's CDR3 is CASSLLSTDTQYF. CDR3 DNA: TGTGCCAGCAGCCTCTTGAGCACAGATACGCAGTATTTT.

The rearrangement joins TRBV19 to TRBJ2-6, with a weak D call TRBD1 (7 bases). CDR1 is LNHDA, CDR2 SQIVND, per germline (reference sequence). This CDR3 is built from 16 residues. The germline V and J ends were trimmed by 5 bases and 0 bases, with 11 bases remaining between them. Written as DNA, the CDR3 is TGTGCCAGTAGTTCGCAGGGGGGCTCTGGGGCCAACGTCCTGACTTTC. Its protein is CASSSQGGSGANVLTF.

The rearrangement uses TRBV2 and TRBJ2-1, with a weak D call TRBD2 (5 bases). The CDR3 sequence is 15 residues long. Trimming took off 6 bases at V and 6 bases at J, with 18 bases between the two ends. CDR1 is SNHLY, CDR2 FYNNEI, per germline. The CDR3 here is CASREGILAINEQFF. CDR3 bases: TGTGCCAGCAGAGAGGGCATCCTAGCCATCAATGAGCAGTTCTTC.

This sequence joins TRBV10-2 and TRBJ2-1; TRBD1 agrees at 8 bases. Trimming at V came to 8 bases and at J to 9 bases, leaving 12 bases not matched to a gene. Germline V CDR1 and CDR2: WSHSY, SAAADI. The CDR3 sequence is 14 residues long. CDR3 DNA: TGCGCCAGCGGGGGACAGGTTCGCCGCGGTGAGCAGTTCTTC. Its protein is CASGGQVRRGEQFF.

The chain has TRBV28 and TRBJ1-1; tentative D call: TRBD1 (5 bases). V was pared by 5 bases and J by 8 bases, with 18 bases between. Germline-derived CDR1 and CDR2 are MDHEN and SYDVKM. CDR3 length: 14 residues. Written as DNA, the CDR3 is TGTGCCAGCAGTCCAACGGGGGGAGAGGGGGAAGCTTTCTTT. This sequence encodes CASSPTGGEGEAFF.

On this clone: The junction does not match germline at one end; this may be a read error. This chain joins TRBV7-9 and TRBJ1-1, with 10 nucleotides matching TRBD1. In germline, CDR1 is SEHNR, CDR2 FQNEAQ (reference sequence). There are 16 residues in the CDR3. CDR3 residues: CSSSLAGTGAYTEAFF. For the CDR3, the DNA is TGTTCCAGCAGCTTAGCGGGGACAGGGGCTTACACTGAAGCTTTCTTT.

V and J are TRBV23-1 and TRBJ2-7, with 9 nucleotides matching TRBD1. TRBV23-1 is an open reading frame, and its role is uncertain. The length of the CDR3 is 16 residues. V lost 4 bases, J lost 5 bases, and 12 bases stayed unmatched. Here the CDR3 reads CASSLEPGTGNHEQYF. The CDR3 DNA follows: TGCGCCAGCAGTCTTGAGCCCGGGACAGGGAATCACGAGCAGTACTTC.

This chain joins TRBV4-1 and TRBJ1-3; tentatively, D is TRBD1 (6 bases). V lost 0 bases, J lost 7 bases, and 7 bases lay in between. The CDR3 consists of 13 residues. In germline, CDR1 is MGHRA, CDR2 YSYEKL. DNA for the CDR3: TGCGCCAGCAGCCAAGATAGGGGGAACACCATATATTTT. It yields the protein CASSQDRGNTIYF.

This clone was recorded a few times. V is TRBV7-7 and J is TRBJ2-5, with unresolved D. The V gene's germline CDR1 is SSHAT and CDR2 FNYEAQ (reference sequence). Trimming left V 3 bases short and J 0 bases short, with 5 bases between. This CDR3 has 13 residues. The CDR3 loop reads CASSLEYQETQYF. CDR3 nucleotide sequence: TGTGCCAGCAGCTTGGAGTACCAAGAGACCCAGTACTTC.

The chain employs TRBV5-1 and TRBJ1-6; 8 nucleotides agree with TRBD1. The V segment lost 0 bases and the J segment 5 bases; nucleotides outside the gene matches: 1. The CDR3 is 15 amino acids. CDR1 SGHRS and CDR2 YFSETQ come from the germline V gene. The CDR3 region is CASSLEGQDNSPLHF. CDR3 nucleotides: TGCGCCAGCAGCTTGGAGGGACAGGATAATTCACCCCTCCACTTT.